The next 13 T cell receptor beta chains were all read from a single sample in a study of PD-L1 blockade in urothelial cancer. Profiling relied on immunoSEQ multiplex PCR, and the TCRdb table lists in-frame clones only, not all of them. The data contain some 31,000 clones, 80% to 85% of them singletons. Time point here: peripheral blood 6 weeks after treatment start. Specimen: PBMCs, collected around atezolizumab (anti-PD-L1) treatment. The receptors shown here come from a man between 65 and 85 years old with urothelial cancer.

The chain combines TRBV11-1 with TRBJ2-3; 9 positions match TRBD1. Trimming removed 5 bases from V and 4 bases from J; junction bases left unmatched: 7. The CDR3 is made up of 15 amino acids. Germline-derived CDR1 and CDR2 are SGHAT and FQDESV (reference sequence). The CDR3 DNA reads as TGTGCCAGCAGCCAGGGACAGGGCTGGGCAGATACGCAGTATTTT. Protein sequence: CASSQGQGWADTQYF.

The gene calls are TRBV18 and TRBJ1-5, with 10 bases aligning to TRBD1. CDR1 is KGHSH, CDR2 LQKENI, per germline. After removal of 5 bases from V and 7 bases from J, the junction contained 5 bases not matched to a gene. This CDR3 comprises 14 residues. CDR3 sequence reads: CASSGGQGTQPQHF. The CDR3 region has the DNA TGTGCCAGCTCAGGGGGACAGGGGACCCAGCCCCAGCATTTT.

This clone rates as medium-sized. The genes are TRBV25-1 and TRBJ1-2; 8 positions match TRBD1. This CDR3 is built from 12 residues. Trimming removed 2 bases from V and 8 bases from J; junction bases left unmatched: 1. The germline V gene encodes CDR1 MGHDK and CDR2 SYGVNS. CDR3 residues: CASSEGTGGYTF. As DNA, the CDR3 is TGTGCCAGCAGTGAAGGGACAGGAGGCTACACCTTC.

The chain joins TRBV13 to TRBJ2-7; possible D gene TRBD2, 5 bases. The V end lost 5 bases, the J end lost 6 bases, and 17 bases lay between the germline ends. The CDR3 length is 14 residues. Looked up from germline, CDR1 is PRHDT and CDR2 is FYEKMQ (reference sequence). Here the CDR3 reads CASSPGSRRGEQYF. The CDR3, as DNA: TGTGCCAGCAGCCCGGGCTCCCGTCGGGGCGAGCAGTACTTC.

The chain combines TRBV4-2 with TRBJ1-5; 7 positions agree with TRBD1. The J segment lost 7 bases and the V segment lost 4 bases, leaving 13 bases of the junction unmatched. Germline CDR1 and CDR2: LGHNA and YNFKEQ. CDR3 length: 16 residues. This CDR3 is CASSPHAEGAVQPQHF. The DNA for the CDR3 is TGTGCCAGCAGCCCACACGCGGAGGGGGCCGTACAGCCCCAGCATTTT.

This clone was recorded only once. V usage is TRBV2 and J usage is TRBJ2-1, with 9 nucleotides matching TRBD2. Trimming took 7 bases from V and 4 from J; bases not matched to a gene: 8. CDR3 length: 15 residues. Germline assignment: CDR1 SNHLY and CDR2 FYNNEI. The DNA for the CDR3 is TGTGCCAGCATCGGACGACTAGCGGCTTACAATGAGCAGTTCTTC. Translating it yields CASIGRLAAYNEQFF.

The chain combines TRBV5-1 with TRBJ2-3; 9 bases are shared with TRBD1. Germline CDR1 SGHRS, CDR2 YFSETQ. The CDR3 sequence is 14 residues long. The junction had 2 bases not matched to a gene; V was cut back by 0 bases and J by 6 bases. CDR3 nucleotides: TGCGCCAGCAGCTTGGACAGGGGGCTTGATACGCAGTATTTT. Encoded protein: CASSLDRGLDTQYF.

The CDR3 coding sequence is TGTGCCAGCAGTGAAGCGGCCAACACTGAAGCTTTCTTT. Translation gives CASSEAANTEAFF. The chain couples TRBV6-1 to TRBJ1-1; D ambiguous. V lost 0 bases, J lost 2 bases, and 4 bases lay in between. Germline V gene sequence: CDR1 MNHNS, CDR2 SASEGT. CDR3 size: 13 residues.

A single count supports this clone. The rearrangement uses TRBV7-9 and TRBJ1-3, with a weak D call TRBD1 (5 bases). Trimming cost V 2 bases and J 1 base, with 12 bases left between them. CDR3 size: 16 residues. Germline loops: CDR1 SEHNR, CDR2 FQNEAQ (reference sequence). CDR3 in amino acids: CASSLSPPGSGNTIYF. The CDR3 DNA reads as TGTGCCAGCAGCTTATCCCCCCCAGGGTCTGGAAACACCATATATTTT.

This clone was observed a handful of times. The chain uses TRBV6-1 and TRBJ2-1; D possibly corresponds to TRBD1 (6 bases). Germline CDR1 MNHNS, CDR2 SASEGT. The CDR3 is 13 amino acids. V dropped 7 bases and J dropped 4 bases, with 11 bases sitting between them. The CDR3 bases are TGTGCCAGCAACATTGGACAGTACAATGAGCAGTTCTTC. Its protein product is CASNIGQYNEQFF.

The chain recombines TRBV19 with TRBJ1-1, with TRBD1 identical over 11 bases. The V gene end was trimmed by 5 bases and the J gene end by 10 bases; junction bases not matched to a gene: 15. This CDR3 contains 16 residues. CDR1 and CDR2 (germline): LNHDA, SQIVND (reference sequence). This chain's CDR3 is CASSAAGTGGVLGAFF. In DNA, the CDR3 is TGTGCCAGTAGTGCCGCCGGGACAGGGGGTGTTCTGGGAGCTTTCTTT.

The table lists this clone with a few counts. The chain combines TRBV6-6 with TRBJ1-5, with 8 bases matching TRBD1. The CDR3 loop spans 14 amino acids. The junction had 6 bases not matched to a gene; V was cut back by 10 bases and J by 1 base. In germline, CDR1 is MNHNY, CDR2 SVGAGI (reference sequence). This CDR3 is CATRQGRSNQPQHF. DNA of the CDR3: TGTGCCACTCGACAGGGGAGAAGCAATCAGCCCCAGCATTTT.

The chain combines TRBV18 with TRBJ1-1; the D is unclear. In germline, CDR1 is KGHSH, CDR2 LQKENI. The CDR3 spans 12 residues. The V gene lost 3 bases and the J gene lost 8 bases, with 10 bases spanning the gap. CDR3 sequence: CASSPLGEEAFF. DNA of the CDR3: TGTGCCAGCTCACCGCTGGGAGAGGAAGCTTTCTTT.